This T cell receptor (beta chain) originates from a study of blood T cells in healthy people across ages. Notes on the study in general: Diversity was estimated from one million T cells, and these estimates were considered underestimates. The unknown donor CMV status may have confounded expanded clonotype changes.

The CDR3 loop spans 15 amino acids. V was shortened by 0 bases and J by 1 base, with 9 bases between the two germline ends. Germline V gene lookup returns CDR1 SGHRS and CDR2 YFSETQ. Then a second PCR, running about 6 to 11 cycles, was carried out with a sample-barcoded 5' primer and a J-beta primer mix. Each TCR beta cDNA got a 12-nucleotide random molecular identifier. TCRdb reprocessed the 5' RACE reads with MiXCR, giving one entry per CDR3 protein. The sample has around 1.5 million distinct CDR3 sequences, around 42% seen once; the top ten hold under 8%. As regards this clonotype: Its antigen is not known.

The chain links TRBV5-1 to TRBJ2-3, with D unclear. The specimen sequenced was blood. This TCR was sampled from a woman aged 18-29 years in good health. CDR3 loop: CASSLDNLGTDTQYF. CDR3 coding DNA: TGCGCCAGCAGCTTGGACAATCTGGGCACAGATACGCAGTATTTT.